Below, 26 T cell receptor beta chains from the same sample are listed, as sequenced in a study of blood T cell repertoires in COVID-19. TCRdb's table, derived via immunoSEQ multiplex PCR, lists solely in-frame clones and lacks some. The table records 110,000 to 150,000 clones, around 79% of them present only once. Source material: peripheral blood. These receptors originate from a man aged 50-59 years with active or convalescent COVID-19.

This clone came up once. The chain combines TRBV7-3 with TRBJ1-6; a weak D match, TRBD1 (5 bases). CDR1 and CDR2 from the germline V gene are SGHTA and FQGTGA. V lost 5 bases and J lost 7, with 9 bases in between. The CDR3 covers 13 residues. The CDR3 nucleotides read TGTGCCAGCAGCGCCGACAGAAATTCACCCCTCCACTTT. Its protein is CASSADRNSPLHF.

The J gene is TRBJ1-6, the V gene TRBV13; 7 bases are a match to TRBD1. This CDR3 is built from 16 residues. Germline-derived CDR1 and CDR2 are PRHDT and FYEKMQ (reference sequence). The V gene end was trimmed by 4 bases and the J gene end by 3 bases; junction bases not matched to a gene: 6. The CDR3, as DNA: TGTGCCAGCAGCTCCTCTACAGGGGACTATAATTCACCCCTCCACTTT. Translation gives CASSSSTGDYNSPLHF.

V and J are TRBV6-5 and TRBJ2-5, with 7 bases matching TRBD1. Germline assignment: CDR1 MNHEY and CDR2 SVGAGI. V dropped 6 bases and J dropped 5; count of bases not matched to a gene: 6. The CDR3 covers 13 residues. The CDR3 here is CASSADRVETQYF. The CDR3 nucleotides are TGTGCCAGCAGCGCCGACAGGGTCGAGACCCAGTACTTC.

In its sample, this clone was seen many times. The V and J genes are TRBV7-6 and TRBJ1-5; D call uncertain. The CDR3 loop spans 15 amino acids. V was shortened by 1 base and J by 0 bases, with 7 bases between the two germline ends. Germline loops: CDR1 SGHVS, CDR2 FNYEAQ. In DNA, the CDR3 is TGTGCCAGCAGCTTAGTGGCAAGTAGCAATCAGCCCCAGCATTTT. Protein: CASSLVASSNQPQHF.

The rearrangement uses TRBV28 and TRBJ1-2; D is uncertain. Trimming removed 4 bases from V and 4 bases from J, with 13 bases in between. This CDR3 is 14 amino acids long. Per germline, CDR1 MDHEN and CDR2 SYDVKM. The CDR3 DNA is TGTGCCAGCAGTTCCGACCAGGTTGCCTATGGCTACACCTTC. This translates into CASSSDQVAYGYTF.

The DNA of the CDR3 is TGTGCCAGCAGCTTAGGACAGTACAATGAGCAGTTCTTC. Its protein is CASSLGQYNEQFF. The chain combines TRBV7-9 with TRBJ2-1; D is possibly TRBD1 (5 bases). The CDR3 is made up of 13 amino acids. The V and J ends lost 1 base and 4 bases respectively, with 5 bases between them. CDR1 is SEHNR, CDR2 FQNEAQ, per germline (reference sequence).

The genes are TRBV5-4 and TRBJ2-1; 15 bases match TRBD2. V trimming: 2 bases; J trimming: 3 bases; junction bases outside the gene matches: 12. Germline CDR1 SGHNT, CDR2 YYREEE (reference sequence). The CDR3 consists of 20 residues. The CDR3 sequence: CASSFPGLAGGSSFYNEQFF. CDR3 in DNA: TGTGCCAGCAGCTTTCCGGGACTAGCGGGAGGTAGTTCTTTCTACAATGAGCAGTTCTTC.

The CDR3 region is CASTTWVAGGHNEQFF. As DNA, the CDR3 is TGTGCCAGCACCACCTGGGTAGCGGGAGGGCACAATGAGCAGTTCTTC. This chain uses TRBV11-1 with TRBJ2-1, with TRBD2 identical over 11 bases. This CDR3 contains 16 residues. J was trimmed by 5 bases and V by 7 bases; bases with no gene match: 10. Germline loops: CDR1 SGHAT, CDR2 FQDESV (reference sequence).

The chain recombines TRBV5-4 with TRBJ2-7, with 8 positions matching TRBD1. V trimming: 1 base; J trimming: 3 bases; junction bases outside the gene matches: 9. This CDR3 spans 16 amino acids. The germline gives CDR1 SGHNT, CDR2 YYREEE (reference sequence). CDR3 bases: TGTGCCAGCAGCTTGCAGACCGGACAGGGCCTCTACGAGCAGTACTTC. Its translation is CASSLQTGQGLYEQYF.

In DNA form, the CDR3 reads TGTGCCAGCTCCTACGACAGGGGCGACTATGGCTACACCTTC. Its translation is CASSYDRGDYGYTF. This chain links TRBV18 with TRBJ1-2; 8 nucleotides line up with TRBD1. The J segment lost 3 bases and the V segment lost 6 bases, leaving 6 bases of the junction unmatched. The CDR3 is made up of 14 amino acids. The germline V gene encodes CDR1 KGHSH and CDR2 LQKENI.

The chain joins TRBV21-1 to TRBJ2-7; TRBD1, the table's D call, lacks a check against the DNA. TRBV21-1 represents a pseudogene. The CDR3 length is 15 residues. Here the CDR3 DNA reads TGTGCCAGCAGCAAAGCCGGCCAGGGGACCCACGAGCAGTACTTC. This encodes CASSKAGQGTHEQYF.

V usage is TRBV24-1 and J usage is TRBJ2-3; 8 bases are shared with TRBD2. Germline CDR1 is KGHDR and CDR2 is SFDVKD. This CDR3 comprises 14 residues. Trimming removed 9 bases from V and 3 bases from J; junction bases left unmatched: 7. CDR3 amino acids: CATELAAGTDTQYF. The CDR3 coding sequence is TGTGCCACCGAACTAGCGGCGGGAACAGATACGCAGTATTTT.

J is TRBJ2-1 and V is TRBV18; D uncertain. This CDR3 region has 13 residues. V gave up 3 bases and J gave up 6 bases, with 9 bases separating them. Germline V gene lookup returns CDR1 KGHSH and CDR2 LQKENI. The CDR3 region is CASSPGLLNEQFF. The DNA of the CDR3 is TGTGCCAGCTCACCGGGCCTCCTCAATGAGCAGTTCTTC.

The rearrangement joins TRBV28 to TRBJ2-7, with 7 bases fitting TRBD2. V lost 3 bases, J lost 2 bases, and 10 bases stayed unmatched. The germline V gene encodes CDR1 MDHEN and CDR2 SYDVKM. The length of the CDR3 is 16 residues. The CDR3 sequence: CASSLKTAGATYEQYF. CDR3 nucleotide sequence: TGTGCCAGCAGTTTGAAGACGGCGGGAGCTACCTACGAGCAGTACTTC.

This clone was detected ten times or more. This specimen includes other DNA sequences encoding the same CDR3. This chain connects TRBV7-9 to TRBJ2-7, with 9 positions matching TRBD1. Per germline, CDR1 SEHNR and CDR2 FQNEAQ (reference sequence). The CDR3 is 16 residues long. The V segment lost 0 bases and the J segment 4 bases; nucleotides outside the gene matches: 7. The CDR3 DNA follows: TGTGCCAGCAGCTTAGCCCTAGGACAGGGGCGATACGAGCAGTACTTC. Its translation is CASSLALGQGRYEQYF.

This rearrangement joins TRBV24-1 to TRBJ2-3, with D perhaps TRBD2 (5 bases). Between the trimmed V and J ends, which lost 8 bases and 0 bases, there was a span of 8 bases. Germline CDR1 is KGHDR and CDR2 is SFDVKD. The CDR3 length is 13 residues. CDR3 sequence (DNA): TGTGCCACCACGAGCGGAAGCACAGATACGCAGTATTTT. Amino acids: CATTSGSTDTQYF.

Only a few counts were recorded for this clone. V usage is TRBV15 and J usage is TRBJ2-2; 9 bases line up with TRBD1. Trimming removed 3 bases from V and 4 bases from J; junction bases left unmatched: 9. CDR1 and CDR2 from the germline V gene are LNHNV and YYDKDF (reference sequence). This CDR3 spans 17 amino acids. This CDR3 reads CATSRRTGQGGTGELFF. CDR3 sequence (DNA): TGTGCCACCAGCAGGAGGACGGGACAGGGAGGCACCGGGGAGCTGTTTTTT.

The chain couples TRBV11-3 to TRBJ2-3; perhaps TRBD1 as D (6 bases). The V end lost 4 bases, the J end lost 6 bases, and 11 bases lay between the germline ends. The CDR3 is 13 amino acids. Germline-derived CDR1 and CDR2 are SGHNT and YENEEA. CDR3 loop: CASSSTRGDTQYF. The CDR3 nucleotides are TGTGCCAGCAGCTCTACTAGGGGGGATACGCAGTATTTT. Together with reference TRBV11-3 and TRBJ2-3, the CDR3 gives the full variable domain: EAGVVQSPRYKIIEKKQPVAFWCNPISGHNTLYWYLQNLGQGPELLIRYENEEAVDDSQLPKDRFSAERLKGVDSTLKIQPAELGDSAVYLCASSSTRGDTQYFGPGTRLTVL.

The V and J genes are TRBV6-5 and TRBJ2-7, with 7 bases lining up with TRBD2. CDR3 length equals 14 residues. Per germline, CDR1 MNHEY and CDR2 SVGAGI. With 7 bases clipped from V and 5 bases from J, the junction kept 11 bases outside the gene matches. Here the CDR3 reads CASIMGEGGNEQYF. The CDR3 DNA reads TGTGCCAGCATCATGGGGGAGGGAGGGAACGAGCAGTACTTC.

The CDR3 region is CASSPSTSGAYEQYF. The CDR3 DNA follows: TGCGCCAGCAGCCCCTCGACCAGCGGAGCCTACGAGCAGTACTTC. The chain links TRBV5-1 to TRBJ2-7; tentatively, D is TRBD2 (5 bases). This CDR3 has 15 amino acids. V shed 4 bases and J shed 2 bases, with 16 bases lying between them. The germline V gene encodes CDR1 SGHRS and CDR2 YFSETQ. Full variable domain (rest looked up from reference TRBV5-1 and TRBJ2-7): KAGVTQTPRYLIKTRGQQVTLSCSPISGHRSVSWYQQTPGQGLQFLFEYFSETQRNKGNFPGRFSGRQFSNSRSEMNVSTLELGDSALYLCASSPSTSGAYEQYFGPGTRLTVT.

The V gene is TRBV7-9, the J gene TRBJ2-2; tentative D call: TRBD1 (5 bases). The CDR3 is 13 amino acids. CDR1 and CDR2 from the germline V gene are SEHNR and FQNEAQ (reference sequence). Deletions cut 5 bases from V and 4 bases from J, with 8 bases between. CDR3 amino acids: CASSRDSTGELFF. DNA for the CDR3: TGTGCCAGCAGCCGAGACAGCACCGGGGAGCTGTTTTTT.

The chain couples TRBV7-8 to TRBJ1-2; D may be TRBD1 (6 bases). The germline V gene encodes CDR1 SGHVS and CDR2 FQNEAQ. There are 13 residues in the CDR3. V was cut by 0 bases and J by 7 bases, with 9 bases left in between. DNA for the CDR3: TGTGCCAGCAGCTTAGCACAGGGTCGTGGCTACACCTTC. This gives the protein CASSLAQGRGYTF. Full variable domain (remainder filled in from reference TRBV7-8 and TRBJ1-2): GAGVSQSPRYKVAKRGQDVALRCDPISGHVSLFWYQQALGQGPEFLTYFQNEAQLDKSGLPSDRFFAERPEGSVSTLKIQRTQQEDSAVYLCASSLAQGRGYTFGSGTRLTVV.

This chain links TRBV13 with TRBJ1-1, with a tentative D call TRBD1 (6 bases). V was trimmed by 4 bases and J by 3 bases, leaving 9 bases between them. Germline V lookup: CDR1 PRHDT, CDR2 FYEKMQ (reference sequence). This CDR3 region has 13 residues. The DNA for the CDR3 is TGTGCCAGCAGCTCACAGGGATACACTGAAGCTTTCTTT. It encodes CASSSQGYTEAFF.

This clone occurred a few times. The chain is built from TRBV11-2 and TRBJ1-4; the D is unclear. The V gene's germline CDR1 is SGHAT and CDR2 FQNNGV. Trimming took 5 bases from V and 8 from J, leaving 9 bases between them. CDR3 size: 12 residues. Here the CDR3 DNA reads TGTGCCAGCAGCCCCCCGGGGGAAAAACTGTTTTTT. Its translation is CASSPPGEKLFF.

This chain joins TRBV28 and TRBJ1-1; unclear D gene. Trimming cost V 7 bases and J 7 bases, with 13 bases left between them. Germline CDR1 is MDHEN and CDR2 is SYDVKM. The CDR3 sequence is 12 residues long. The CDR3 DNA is TGTGCCAGCACCCCCAAGGCGGGTGAAGCTTTCTTT. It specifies CASTPKAGEAFF.

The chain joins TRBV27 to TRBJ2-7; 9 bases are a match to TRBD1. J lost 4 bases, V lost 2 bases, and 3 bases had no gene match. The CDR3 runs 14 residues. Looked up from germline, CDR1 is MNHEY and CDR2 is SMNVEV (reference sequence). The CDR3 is CASSLMGQGYEQYF. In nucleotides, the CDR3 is TGTGCCAGCAGTTTAATGGGACAGGGTTACGAGCAGTACTTC.